The sample holds a few counts of the clone carrying this TCR beta chain. Its antigen is unknown. This specimen belongs to a study of OX40 agonist ivuxolimab in advanced cancers. Background on the study: Under the entry rules, prior anti-PD-1, anti-PD-L1 or anti-CTLA-4 therapy was allowed, and more than 35% had some. Partial responses were seen in three patients, one with hepatocellular carcinoma and two with cutaneous melanoma. Study-wide points: CD4+ and CD8+ blood T cells expanded clonally by week 6 at 0.1 to 3.0 mg/kg.

Assay used: immunoSEQ multiplex PCR; TCRdb lists only in-frame clones, some missing. This repertoire shows 68,000 or so clones, roughly 90% found once; its top ten account for nearly 8.5%. The CDR3 is 13 amino acids. Germline V gene lookup returns CDR1 SGHTA and CDR2 FQGTGA. V lost 5 bases, J lost 6 bases, and 4 bases stayed unmatched. Collection of blood occurred at baseline, at cycle 4 day 1, and at cycle 7 day 1. Specimen: CD4+ or CD8+ T cells sorted from blood, collected in a trial of the OX40 agonist ivuxolimab. The TCR was taken from an adult with an advanced solid tumor such as melanoma, head and neck, liver or kidney cancer. This chain links TRBV7-3 with TRBJ1-1; TRBD1 agrees at 9 bases. The CDR3 reads CASSQQGASEAFF. CDR3 DNA: TGTGCCAGCAGCCAACAGGGGGCGTCTGAAGCTTTCTTT.